What follows describes a single T cell receptor (beta chain). Its antigen is currently not known. No base-level quality is on record; no much larger clone is a single base apart. The data were taken from a study of response to subunit inactivated influenza vaccine listed by TCRdb under 2018. As for the study more broadly: To follow how T cells responded to a trivalent subunit inactivated influenza vaccine, the researchers relied on deep quantitative profiling of the T cell receptor repertoire. Overall results and qualifications from the work: The authors proposed that each seasonal influenza vaccination may bring in only a limited number of new T cells.

The CDR3 has 14 amino acids, counting the end cysteine and phenylalanine. The sequence is cut down to CDR3 DNA, 42 bases in frame from base 1. CDR1 is given as SGHRS and CDR2 as YFSETQ, both from the germline V gene. V is pruned by 5 bases and J by 5 bases, leaving 6 bases of the junction without a gene match. The method was RT-PCR. The instrument was an Illumina HiSeq 2500. TCRdb passed the public sequencing reads through fastp at Q25 and MiXCR, retaining productive beta sequences. Each CDR3 protein appears once, grouped with its most common genes and DNA. This sample lists around 750,000 distinct CDR3 sequences; about 20% were detected once. The ten largest make up more than 8.5% of the sample.

This TCR came from a man aged 50-59 years who received an inactivated influenza vaccine. Donor details come from another sample of the same person, matched by shared clones. Recombination linked TRBV5-1 to TRBJ2-1; a stretch of 8 junction bases matches TRBD1. Sample: PBMCs from blood, taken about 5 days after vaccination. At the DNA level, the sequence is TGCGCCAGCAGATACCCGGGACAGGACAATGAGCAGTTCTTC. Protein translation: CASRYPGQDNEQFF. Outside the CDR3, residues come from the reference TRBV5-1 and TRBJ2-1 proteins, so the full variable domain is: KAGVTQTPRYLIKTRGQQVTLSCSPISGHRSVSWYQQTPGQGLQFLFEYFSETQRNKGNFPGRFSGRQFSNSRSEMNVSTLELGDSALYLCASRYPGQDNEQFFGPGTRLTVL.